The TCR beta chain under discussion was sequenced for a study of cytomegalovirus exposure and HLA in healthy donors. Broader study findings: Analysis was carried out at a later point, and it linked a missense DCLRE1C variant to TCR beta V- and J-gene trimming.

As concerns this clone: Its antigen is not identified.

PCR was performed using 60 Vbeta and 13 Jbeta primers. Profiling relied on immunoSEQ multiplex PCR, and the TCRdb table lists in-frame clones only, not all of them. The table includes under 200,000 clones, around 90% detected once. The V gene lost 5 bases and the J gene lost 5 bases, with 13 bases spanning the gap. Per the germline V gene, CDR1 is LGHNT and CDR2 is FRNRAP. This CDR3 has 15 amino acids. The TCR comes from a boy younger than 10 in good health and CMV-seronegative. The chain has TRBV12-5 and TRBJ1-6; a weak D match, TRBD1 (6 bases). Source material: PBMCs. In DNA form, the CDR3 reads TGTGCTAGTGGTCGGTACAGGGACGATAATTCACCCCTCCACTTT. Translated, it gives CASGRYRDDNSPLHF.